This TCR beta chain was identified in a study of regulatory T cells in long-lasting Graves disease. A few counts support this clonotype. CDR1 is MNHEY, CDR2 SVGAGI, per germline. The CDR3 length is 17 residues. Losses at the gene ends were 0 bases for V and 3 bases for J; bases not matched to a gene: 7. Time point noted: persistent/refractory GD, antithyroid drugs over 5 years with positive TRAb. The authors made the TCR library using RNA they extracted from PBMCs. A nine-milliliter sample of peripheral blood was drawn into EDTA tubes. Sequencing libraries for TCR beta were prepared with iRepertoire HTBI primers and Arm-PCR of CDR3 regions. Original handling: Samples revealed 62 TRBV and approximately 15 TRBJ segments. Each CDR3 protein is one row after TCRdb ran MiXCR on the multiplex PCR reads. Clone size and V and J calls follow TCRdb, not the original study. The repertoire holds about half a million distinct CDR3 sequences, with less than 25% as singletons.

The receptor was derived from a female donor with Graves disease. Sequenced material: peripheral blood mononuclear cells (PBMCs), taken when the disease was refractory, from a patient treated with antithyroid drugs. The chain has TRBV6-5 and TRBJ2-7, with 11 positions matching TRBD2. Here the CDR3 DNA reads TGTGCCAGCAGTTACTCGGGACTAGCGGAGGAGAACTACGAGCAGTACTTC. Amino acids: CASSYSGLAEENYEQYF.